These 30 T cell receptor beta chains share one sample of origin, sequenced in a study of T cells in Graves' hyperthyroidism and ophthalmopathy (dated by TCRdb to the late 2010s). Library preparation used multiplex PCR. The listed sequencing device is Illumina HiSeq 2000. Amplification of TCR beta CDR3 regions was carried out from RNA transcripts. For the first round of RT-PCR on the TCR CDR3, the HTBI primer set was used together with the Qiagen OneStep RT-PCR kit. TCRdb's own reprocessing of the public reads used fastp at Q25 and MiXCR and kept productive beta chains. Under each unique CDR3 protein, matching rows form one entry showing the most common genes and DNA. In all, the sample holds some 570,000 distinct CDR3 sequences, and approximately 15% of those were seen once. Roughly 7.7% of the sample goes to the ten largest clones. Sequencing was performed on blood. All receptors come from a woman younger than 30 with Graves' ophthalmopathy.

The table lists this clonotype with many counts. The rearrangement links TRBV27 to TRBJ2-1; no definite D call. V was pared by 1 base and J by 7 bases, with 14 bases between. This CDR3 is 15 amino acids long. The germline V gene encodes CDR1 MNHEY and CDR2 SMNVEV (reference sequence). The CDR3 DNA reads as TGTGCCAGCAGTTTATACGCTATCACGAATAATGAGCAGTTCTTC. This translates into CASSLYAITNNEQFF.

In this sample, this clonotype turned up many times. The gene calls are TRBV7-9 and TRBJ2-3; D may be TRBD1 (6 bases). Germline-derived CDR1 and CDR2 are SEHNR and FQNEAQ (reference sequence). The CDR3 consists of 16 residues. The V and J ends lost 3 bases and 3 bases respectively, with 16 bases between them. The CDR3 nucleotides read TGTGCCAGCAGCTTGGGACATACGACACCAACAGATACGCAGTATTTT. As protein: CASSLGHTTPTDTQYF. Using reference TRBV7-9 and TRBJ2-3 for the parts outside the CDR3, the full variable domain is DTGVSQNPRHKITKRGQNVTFRCDPISEHNRLYWYRQTLGQGPEFLTYFQNEAQLEKSRLLSDRFSAERPKGSFSTLEIQRTEQGDSAMYLCASSLGHTTPTDTQYFGPGTRLTVL.

This clonotype was recorded a few times. This rearrangement joins TRBV24-1 to TRBJ1-2; D uncertain. The CDR3 length is 13 residues. V gave up 1 base and J gave up 8 bases, with 10 bases separating them. CDR1 is KGHDR and CDR2 is SFDVKD in the germline V gene. The CDR3 sequence: CATSDFDTGGYTF. The CDR3 region has the DNA TGTGCCACCAGTGATTTTGATACTGGGGGCTACACCTTC.

At least ten counts were recorded for this clonotype. CDR3 sequence reads: CASSLARVQGASDTEAFF. CDR3 sequence (DNA): TGTGCCAGCAGCTTAGCTCGGGTCCAGGGGGCGTCTGACACTGAAGCTTTCTTT. The chain recombines TRBV7-8 with TRBJ1-1, with 8 positions matching TRBD1. V shed 0 bases, J shed 3 bases, and the junction held 12 bases outside the gene matches. Germline V gene data show CDR1 as SGHVS and CDR2 as FQNEAQ. CDR3 length: 18 amino acids. The whole variable domain, remainder taken from reference TRBV7-8 and TRBJ1-1, is GAGVSQSPRYKVAKRGQDVALRCDPISGHVSLFWYQQALGQGPEFLTYFQNEAQLDKSGLPSDRFFAERPEGSVSTLKIQRTQQEDSAVYLCASSLARVQGASDTEAFFGQGTRLTVV.

The sample holds many counts of this clonotype. This rearrangement joins TRBV5-1 to TRBJ2-7, with unresolved D. V shed 1 base and J shed 3 bases, with 14 bases lying between them. The CDR3 is 15 residues long. In germline, CDR1 is SGHRS, CDR2 YFSETQ. The CDR3 loop reads CASSLNRAADYEQYF. In DNA, the CDR3 is TGCGCCAGCAGCTTGAACCGGGCGGCAGACTACGAGCAGTACTTC.

This clonotype was seen at least ten times. The rearrangement joins TRBV29-1 to TRBJ1-2; D call uncertain. CDR3 length: 11 amino acids. The germline V and J ends were trimmed by 6 bases and 2 bases, with 7 bases remaining between them. Germline V CDR1 and CDR2: SQVTM, ANQGSEA. The CDR3 protein is CSVHSNYGYTF. CDR3 nucleotide sequence: TGCAGCGTCCACAGCAACTATGGCTACACCTTC.

This clonotype was seen repeatedly, ten times or more. The rearrangement joins TRBV6-1 to TRBJ2-7; D may be TRBD1 or TRBD2 (5 bases each). Germline CDR1 and CDR2: MNHNS and SASEGT. The V gene lost 6 bases and the J gene lost 4 bases, with 16 bases spanning the gap. The CDR3 is 14 amino acids. Here the CDR3 DNA reads TGTGCCAGCAGATCGACGGGGCTGACGTACGAGCAGTACTTC. The encoded protein is CASRSTGLTYEQYF.

This clonotype appeared once. V gene TRBV27 combines with J gene TRBJ2-1; D call uncertain. Germline V gene sequence: CDR1 MNHEY, CDR2 SMNVEV (reference sequence). The CDR3 has 15 residues. With 5 bases removed from V and 0 bases from J, the gap between germline ends came to 11 bases. CDR3 in DNA: TGTGCCAGCAGTGACCGTTATTACTCCTACAATGAGCAGTTCTTC. Translating gives CASSDRYYSYNEQFF.

Ten or more counts support this clonotype. This chain uses TRBV12-3 or TRBV12-4 with TRBJ2-2, with D perhaps matching TRBD1 (5 bases). Between the trimmed V and J ends, which lost 5 bases and 5 bases, there was a span of 18 bases. CDR3 size: 16 residues. For the CDR3, the DNA is TGTGCCAGCAGTCCCCTCAGGGTAGTGAGGACCGGGGAGCTGTTTTTT. The encoded protein is CASSPLRVVRTGELFF.

There are many counts of this clonotype. V is TRBV28 and J is TRBJ2-1; D unclear. This CDR3 is 10 amino acids long. V was shortened by 8 bases and J by 9 bases, with 8 bases between the two germline ends. In germline, CDR1 is MDHEN, CDR2 SYDVKM. The CDR3 protein is CASYGLEQFF. The CDR3 DNA reads as TGTGCCAGCTACGGGCTTGAGCAGTTCTTC.

This clonotype was observed many times. The chain links TRBV12-3 or TRBV12-4 to TRBJ2-3; the match to TRBD2 covers 8 bases. The junction had 5 bases not matched to a gene; V was cut back by 5 bases and J by 1 base. The CDR3 contains 15 residues. CDR3 loop: CASSSGREGTDTQYF. Written as DNA, the CDR3 is TGTGCCAGCAGTAGCGGGAGAGAGGGCACAGATACGCAGTATTTT.

Here the CDR3 reads CAWSATGRIQPQHF. CDR3 coding DNA: TGTGCCTGGAGTGCAACAGGAAGAATTCAGCCCCAGCATTTT. The chain joins TRBV30 to TRBJ1-5; perhaps TRBD1 as D (5 bases). Germline-derived CDR1 and CDR2 are GTSNPN and SVGIG (reference sequence). The CDR3 is 14 residues long. The ends were cut back, 1 base at V and 6 bases at J, with 13 bases in the middle.

The CDR3 here is CASSVASGRFTDTQYF. Here the CDR3 DNA reads TGTGCCAGCAGCGTGGCTAGCGGGAGGTTCACAGATACGCAGTATTTT. The V gene is TRBV9, the J gene TRBJ2-3; 11 bases align to TRBD2. The CDR3 sequence is 16 residues long. The J segment lost 2 bases and the V segment lost 2 bases, leaving 4 bases of the junction unmatched. CDR1 is SGDLS and CDR2 is YYNGEE in the germline V gene.

The chain links TRBV14 to TRBJ2-2, with no clear D. The CDR3 length is 15 residues. The V end was cut by 2 bases, the J end by 3 bases, with 10 bases between. The V gene's germline CDR1 is SGHDN and CDR2 FVKESK. Here the CDR3 DNA reads TGTGCCAGCAGCCAAATCCGCCAGCACACCGGGGAGCTGTTTTTT. This codes for CASSQIRQHTGELFF.

This clonotype was seen a handful of times. This chain connects TRBV20-1 to TRBJ1-1; D may be TRBD1 (6 bases). Trimming removed 0 bases at V and 3 bases at J, with 17 bases between. This CDR3 has 16 amino acids. CDR1 is DFQATT and CDR2 is SNEGSKA in the germline V gene (reference sequence). The DNA of the CDR3 is TGCAGTGCTAGAGATCGAAGGGGGGTCCTGGACACTGAAGCTTTCTTT. Protein: CSARDRRGVLDTEAFF.

In this sample, this clonotype turned up a few times. The chain has TRBV28 and TRBJ2-7; D not certain. The length of the CDR3 is 14 residues. V lost 2 bases and J 1 base, leaving 9 bases between the germline ends. Germline V gene sequence: CDR1 MDHEN, CDR2 SYDVKM. CDR3 coding DNA: TGTGCCAGCAGTTTACGTGGGCGATCCTACGAGCAGTACTTC. This translates into CASSLRGRSYEQYF. Together with reference TRBV28 and TRBJ2-7, the CDR3 gives the full variable domain: DVKVTQSSRYLVKRTGEKVFLECVQDMDHENMFWYRQDPGLGLRLIYFSYDVKMKEKGDIPEGYSVSREKKERFSLILESASTNQTSMYLCASSLRGRSYEQYFGPGTRLTVT.

At least ten counts were recorded for this clonotype. The CDR3 loop is CASSPWTGSLADTQYF. The CDR3 DNA follows: TGTGCCAGCAGTCCGTGGACAGGTTCACTGGCAGATACGCAGTATTTT. The chain is built from TRBV12-3 or TRBV12-4 and TRBJ2-3; TRBD1 matches at 7 bases. The ends lost 5 bases at V and 4 bases at J; junction bases unmatched: 12. This CDR3 is 16 amino acids long.

This clonotype was seen repeatedly, ten times or more. A junction boundary mismatches the germline segment, possibly from a read error. The gene calls are TRBV7-7 and TRBJ2-7; the D is unclear. CDR1 and CDR2 from the germline V gene are SSHAT and FNYEAQ (reference sequence). The length of the CDR3 is 17 residues. The CDR3 region has the DNA TGTGCTAGCAGCTTACTCCATAAAGAGGTGAGCTCCTACGAGCAGTACTTC. Its protein product is CASSLLHKEVSSYEQYF.

This clonotype was seen a few times. This chain joins TRBV5-1 and TRBJ1-4; the D gene is possibly TRBD1 (6 bases). The V gene's germline CDR1 is SGHRS and CDR2 YFSETQ. The V end lost 4 bases, the J end lost 6 bases, and 19 bases lay between the germline ends. This CDR3 contains 16 residues. This CDR3 reads CASSHGSGPGDEKLFF. CDR3 nucleotides: TGCGCCAGCAGCCATGGCTCGGGACCAGGGGATGAAAAACTGTTTTTT.

The J gene is TRBJ2-1, the V gene TRBV9; 11 nucleotides match TRBD1. This CDR3 comprises 14 residues. The V and J ends lost 3 bases and 8 bases, in that order; junction bases with no gene match: 4. The germline V gene encodes CDR1 SGDLS and CDR2 YYNGEE. The CDR3 region is CASSAGTGGYEQFF. The CDR3 DNA sequence: TGTGCCAGCAGCGCCGGGACAGGGGGTTATGAGCAGTTCTTC.

DNA of the CDR3: TGTGCCAGTAAAACTTACCCGGAAACTACTGAAGCTTTCTTT. This translates into CASKTYPETTEAFF. V usage is TRBV19 and J usage is TRBJ1-1; D remains unclear. Trimming took 7 bases from V and 5 from J, leaving 17 bases between them. CDR1 and CDR2 from the germline V gene are LNHDA and SQIVND (reference sequence). CDR3 length: 14 residues.

This clonotype was recorded many times. The chain uses TRBV6-1 and TRBJ1-4, with a possible D match to TRBD1 (5 bases). CDR3 length: 14 amino acids. V was pared by 6 bases and J by 8 bases, with 16 bases between. The V gene's germline CDR1 is MNHNS and CDR2 SASEGT. This chain's CDR3 is CASRGFSEGEKLFF. The DNA of the CDR3 is TGTGCCAGCAGAGGATTCTCTGAGGGGGAAAAACTGTTTTTT.

V is TRBV4-3 and J is TRBJ2-1, with TRBD2 as a possible D gene (6 bases). V was pared by 1 base and J by 7 bases, with 20 bases between. The CDR3 is made up of 17 amino acids. In germline, CDR1 is LGHNA, CDR2 YSLEER. The CDR3 region is CASSQGTGLGAGNEQFF. In nucleotides, the CDR3 is TGCGCCAGCAGCCAAGGGACCGGACTGGGCGCGGGGAATGAGCAGTTCTTC.

This clonotype has at least ten counts. The J gene is TRBJ2-7, the V gene TRBV20-1; TRBD2 aligns across 10 bases. The CDR3 is made up of 16 amino acids. Germline assignment: CDR1 DFQATT and CDR2 SNEGSKA (reference sequence). Trimming at V came to 3 bases and at J to 5 bases, leaving 13 bases not matched to a gene. The CDR3 nucleotides are TGCAGTGCTAGCCCCACGTTCGGGCTAGCGGGAGACGAGCAGTACTTC. Its translation: CSASPTFGLAGDEQYF.

This clonotype has ten or more counts. The chain recombines TRBV7-2 with TRBJ2-1; perhaps TRBD2 as D (6 bases). V lost 4 bases and J 1 base, leaving 11 bases between the germline ends. The length of the CDR3 is 15 residues. CDR1 is SGHTA and CDR2 is FQGNSA in the germline V gene. The CDR3 region is CASSSPGASYNEQFF. The CDR3 region has the DNA TGTGCCAGCAGCTCTCCGGGAGCGTCCTACAATGAGCAGTTCTTC.

This chain connects TRBV27 to TRBJ2-2; D unresolved. V gave up 3 bases and J gave up 6 bases, with 11 bases separating them. CDR1 and CDR2 (germline): MNHEY, SMNVEV (reference sequence). This CDR3 region has 14 residues. The CDR3 loop is CASSFQTYSGELFF. The DNA for the CDR3 is TGTGCCAGCAGTTTCCAGACATATTCCGGGGAGCTGTTTTTT.

This clonotype was picked up many times. DNA of the CDR3: TGTGCCAGCAGCACCCCGGTGGGGCCGCTCGAGCAGTACTTC. Its translation: CASSTPVGPLEQYF. The chain combines TRBV28 with TRBJ2-7; D perhaps matches TRBD1 (5 bases). With 6 bases removed from V and 6 bases from J, the gap between germline ends came to 18 bases. This CDR3 region has 14 residues. The germline gives CDR1 MDHEN, CDR2 SYDVKM.

This clonotype came up many times. The rearrangement links TRBV30 to TRBJ2-1, with TRBD2 matching over 11 bases. Germline loops: CDR1 GTSNPN, CDR2 SVGIG (reference sequence). This CDR3 has 15 amino acids. J gave up 5 bases and V 3 bases, and 6 bases lay outside the gene matches. In DNA form, the CDR3 reads TGTGCCTGGAGCCGTCTAGCGGGAGGTAACAATGAGCAGTTCTTC. Its translation: CAWSRLAGGNNEQFF.

This clonotype was observed a handful of times. This rearrangement joins TRBV4-1 to TRBJ1-4; 8 bases match TRBD1. Germline V gene data show CDR1 as MGHRA and CDR2 as YSYEKL. The V and J ends lost 6 bases and 0 bases, in that order; junction bases with no gene match: 15. The CDR3 covers 19 residues. Here the CDR3 reads CASSQLFRGRSPTNEKLFF. CDR3 coding DNA: TGCGCCAGCAGTCAGTTGTTCAGGGGGCGATCGCCAACTAATGAAAAACTGTTTTTT.

This clonotype was found many times. The gene calls are TRBV7-9 and TRBJ2-5; 9 nucleotides match TRBD1. Germline values: CDR1 SEHNR, CDR2 FQNEAQ (reference sequence). V dropped 11 bases and J dropped 5; count of bases not matched to a gene: 3. The CDR3 consists of 11 residues. The CDR3 sequence: CAGGQGETQYF. CDR3 in DNA: TGTGCCGGCGGACAGGGGGAGACCCAGTACTTC. The full variable domain, with the rest looked up from reference TRBV7-9 and TRBJ2-5, is DTGVSQNPRHKITKRGQNVTFRCDPISEHNRLYWYRQTLGQGPEFLTYFQNEAQLEKSRLLSDRFSAERPKGSFSTLEIQRTEQGDSAMYLCAGGQGETQYFGPGTRLLVL.